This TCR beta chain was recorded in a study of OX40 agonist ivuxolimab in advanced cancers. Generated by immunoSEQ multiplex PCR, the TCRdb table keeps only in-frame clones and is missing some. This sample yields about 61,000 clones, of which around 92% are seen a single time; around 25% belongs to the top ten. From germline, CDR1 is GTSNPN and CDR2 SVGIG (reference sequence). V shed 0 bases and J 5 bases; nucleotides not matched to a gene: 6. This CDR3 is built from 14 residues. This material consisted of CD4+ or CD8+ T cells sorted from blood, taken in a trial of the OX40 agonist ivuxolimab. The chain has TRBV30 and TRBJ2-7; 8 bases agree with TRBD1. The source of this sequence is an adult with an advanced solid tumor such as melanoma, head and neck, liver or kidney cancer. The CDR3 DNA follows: TGTGCCTGGAGTGTATATAGGGGACAGGACGAGCAGTACGTC. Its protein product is CAWSVYRGQDEQYV.